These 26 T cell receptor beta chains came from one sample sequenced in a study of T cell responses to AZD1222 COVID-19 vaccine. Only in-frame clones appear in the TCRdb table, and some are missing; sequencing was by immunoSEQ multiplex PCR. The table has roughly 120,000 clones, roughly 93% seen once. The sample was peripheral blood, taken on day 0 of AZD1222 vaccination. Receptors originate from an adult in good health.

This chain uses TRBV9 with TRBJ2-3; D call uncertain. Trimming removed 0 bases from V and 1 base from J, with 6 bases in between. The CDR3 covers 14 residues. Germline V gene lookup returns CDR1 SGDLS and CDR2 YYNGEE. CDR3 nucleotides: TGTGCCAGCAGCGTAGATTGGGGCACAGATACGCAGTATTTT. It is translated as CASSVDWGTDTQYF.

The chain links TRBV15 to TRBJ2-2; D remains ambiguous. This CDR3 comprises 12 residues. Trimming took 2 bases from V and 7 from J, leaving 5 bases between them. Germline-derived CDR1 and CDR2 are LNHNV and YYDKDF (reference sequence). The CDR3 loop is CATSRLIGELFF. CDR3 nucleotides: TGTGCCACCAGCAGACTAATCGGGGAGCTGTTTTTT.

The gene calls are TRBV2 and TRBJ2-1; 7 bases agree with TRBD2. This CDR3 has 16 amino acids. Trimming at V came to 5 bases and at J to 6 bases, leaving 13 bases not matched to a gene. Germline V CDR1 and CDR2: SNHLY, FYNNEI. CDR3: CASSNEGTTERNEQFF. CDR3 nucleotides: TGTGCCAGCAGTAACGAAGGGACTACTGAACGCAATGAGCAGTTCTTC.

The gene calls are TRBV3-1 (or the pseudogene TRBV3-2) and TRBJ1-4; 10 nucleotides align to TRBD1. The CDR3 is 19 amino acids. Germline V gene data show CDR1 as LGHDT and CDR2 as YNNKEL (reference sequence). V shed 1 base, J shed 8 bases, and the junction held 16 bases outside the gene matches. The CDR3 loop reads CASSQVAGTGAEIGEKLFF. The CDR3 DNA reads TGTGCCAGCAGCCAAGTTGCGGGGACAGGGGCGGAAATTGGCGAAAAACTGTTTTTT.

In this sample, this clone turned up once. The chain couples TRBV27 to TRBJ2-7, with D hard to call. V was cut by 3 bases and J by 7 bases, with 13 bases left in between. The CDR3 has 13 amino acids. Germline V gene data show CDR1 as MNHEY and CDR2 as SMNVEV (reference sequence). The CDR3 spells CASSFLSPREQYF. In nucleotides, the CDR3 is TGTGCCAGCAGTTTTCTTTCCCCGAGGGAGCAGTACTTC.

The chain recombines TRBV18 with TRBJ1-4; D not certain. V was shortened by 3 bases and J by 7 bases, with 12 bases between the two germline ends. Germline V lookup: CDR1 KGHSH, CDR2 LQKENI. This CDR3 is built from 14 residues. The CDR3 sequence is CASSPDERSEKLFF. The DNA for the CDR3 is TGTGCCAGCTCACCGGACGAGAGAAGTGAAAAACTGTTTTTT.

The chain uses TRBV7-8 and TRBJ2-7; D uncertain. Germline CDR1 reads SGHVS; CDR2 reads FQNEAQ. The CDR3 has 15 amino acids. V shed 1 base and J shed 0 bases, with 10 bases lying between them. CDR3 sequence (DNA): TGTGCCAGCAGCTTAGGGTCCCTTAGCTCCTACGAGCAGTACTTC. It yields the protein CASSLGSLSSYEQYF.

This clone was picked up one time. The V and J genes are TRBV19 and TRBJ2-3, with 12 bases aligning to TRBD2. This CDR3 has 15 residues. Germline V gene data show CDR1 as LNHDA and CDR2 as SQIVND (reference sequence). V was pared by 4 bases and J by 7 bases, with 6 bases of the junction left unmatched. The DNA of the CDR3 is TGTGCCAGTAGTACGCGGACTAGCGGGGAGTATACGCAGTATTTT. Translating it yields CASSTRTSGEYTQYF.

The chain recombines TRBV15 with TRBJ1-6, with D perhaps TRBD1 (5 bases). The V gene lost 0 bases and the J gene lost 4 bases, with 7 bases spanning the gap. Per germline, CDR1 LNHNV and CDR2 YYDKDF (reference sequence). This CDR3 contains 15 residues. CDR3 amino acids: CATSREKGYNSPLHF. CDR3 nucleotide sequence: TGTGCCACCAGCAGAGAAAAGGGGTATAATTCACCCCTCCACTTT.

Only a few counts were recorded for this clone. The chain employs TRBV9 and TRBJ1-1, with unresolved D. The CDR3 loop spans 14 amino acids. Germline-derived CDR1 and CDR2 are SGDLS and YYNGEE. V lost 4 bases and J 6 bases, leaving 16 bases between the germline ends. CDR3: CASSYLGTGPEAFF. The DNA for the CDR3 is TGTGCCAGCAGCTACCTTGGAACCGGGCCTGAAGCTTTCTTT. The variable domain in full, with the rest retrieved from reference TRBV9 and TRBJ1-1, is DSGVTQTPKHLITATGQRVTLRCSPRSGDLSVYWYQQSLDQGLQFLIQYYNGEERAKGNILERFSAQQFPDLHSELNLSSLELGDSALYFCASSYLGTGPEAFFGQGTRLTVV.

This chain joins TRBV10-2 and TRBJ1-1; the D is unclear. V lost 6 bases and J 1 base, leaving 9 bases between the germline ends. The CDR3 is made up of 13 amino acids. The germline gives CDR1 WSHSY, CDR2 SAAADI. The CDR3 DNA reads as TGCGCCAGCAGGTCAGGACGGAACACTGAAGCTTTCTTT. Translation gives CASRSGRNTEAFF.

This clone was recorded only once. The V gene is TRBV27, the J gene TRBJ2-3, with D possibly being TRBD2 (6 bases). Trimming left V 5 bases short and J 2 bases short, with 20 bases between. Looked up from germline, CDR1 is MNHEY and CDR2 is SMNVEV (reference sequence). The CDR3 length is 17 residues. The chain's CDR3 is CASSLAVAVPHTDTQYF. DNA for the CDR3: TGTGCCAGCAGTCTAGCCGTAGCGGTACCTCACACAGATACGCAGTATTTT.

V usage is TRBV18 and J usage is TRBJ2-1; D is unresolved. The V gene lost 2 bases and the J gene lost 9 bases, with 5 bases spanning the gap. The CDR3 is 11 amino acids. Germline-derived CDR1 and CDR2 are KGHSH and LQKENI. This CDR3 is CASSPSFEQFF. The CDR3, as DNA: TGTGCCAGCTCACCATCCTTTGAGCAGTTCTTC.

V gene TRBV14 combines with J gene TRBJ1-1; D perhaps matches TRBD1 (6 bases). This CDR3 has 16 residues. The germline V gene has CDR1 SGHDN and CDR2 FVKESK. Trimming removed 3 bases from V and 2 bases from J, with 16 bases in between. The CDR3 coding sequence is TGTGCCAGCAGCCATAGTTTTTACAGGGTTAACACTGAAGCTTTCTTT. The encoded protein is CASSHSFYRVNTEAFF.

The chain's CDR3 is CANPTGTEAFF. For the CDR3, the DNA is TGTGCCAACCCCACAGGGACTGAAGCTTTCTTT. The V gene is TRBV21-1, the J gene TRBJ1-1; TRBD1, the table's D call, lacks a check against the DNA. TRBV21-1 is assigned pseudogene status. This CDR3 comprises 11 residues.

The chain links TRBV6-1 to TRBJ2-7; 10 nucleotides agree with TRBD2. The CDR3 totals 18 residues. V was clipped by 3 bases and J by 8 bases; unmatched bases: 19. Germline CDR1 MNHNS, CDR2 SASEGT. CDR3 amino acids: CASSDRLAGVYRGGKQYF. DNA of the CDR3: TGTGCCAGCAGTGACCGGCTAGCGGGAGTCTACCGGGGGGGCAAGCAGTACTTC.

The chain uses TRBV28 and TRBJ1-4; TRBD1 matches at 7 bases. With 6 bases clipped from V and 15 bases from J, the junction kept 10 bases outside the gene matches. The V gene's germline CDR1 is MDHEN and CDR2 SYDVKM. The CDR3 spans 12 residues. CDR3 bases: TGTGCCAGCAGGATACGAACCGGGACAGTGTTTTTT. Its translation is CASRIRTGTVFF.

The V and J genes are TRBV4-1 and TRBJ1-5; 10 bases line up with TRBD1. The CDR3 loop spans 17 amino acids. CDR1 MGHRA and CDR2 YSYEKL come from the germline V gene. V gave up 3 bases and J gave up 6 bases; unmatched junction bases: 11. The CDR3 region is CASSHPADRGQSQPQHF. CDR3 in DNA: TGCGCCAGCAGCCATCCCGCCGACAGGGGGCAAAGTCAGCCCCAGCATTTT.

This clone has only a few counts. CDR3: CSARGNTEAFF. CDR3 nucleotide sequence: TGCAGCGCTAGGGGGAACACTGAAGCTTTCTTT. The rearrangement joins TRBV29-1 to TRBJ1-1; TRBD1 is a possible D gene (5 bases). Germline V gene lookup returns CDR1 SQVTM and CDR2 ANQGSEA. The V and J ends lost 7 bases and 1 base respectively, with 7 bases between them. The CDR3 length is 11 residues.

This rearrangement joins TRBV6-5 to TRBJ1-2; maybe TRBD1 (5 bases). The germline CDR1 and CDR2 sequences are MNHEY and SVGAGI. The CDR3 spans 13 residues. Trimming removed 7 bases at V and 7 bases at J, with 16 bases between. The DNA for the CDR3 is TGTGCCAGCATTATCAGGGAGACTGGTGGCTACACCTTC. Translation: CASIIRETGGYTF.

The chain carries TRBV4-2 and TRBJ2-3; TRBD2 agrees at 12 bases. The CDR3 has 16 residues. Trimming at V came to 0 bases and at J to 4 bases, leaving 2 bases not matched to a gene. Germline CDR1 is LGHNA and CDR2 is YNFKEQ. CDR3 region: CASSQEASGRADTQYF. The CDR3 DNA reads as TGTGCCAGCAGCCAAGAGGCTAGCGGGAGGGCAGATACGCAGTATTTT.

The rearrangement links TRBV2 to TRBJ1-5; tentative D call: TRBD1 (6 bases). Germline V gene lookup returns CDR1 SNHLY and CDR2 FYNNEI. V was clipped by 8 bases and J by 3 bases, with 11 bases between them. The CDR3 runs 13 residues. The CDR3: CASGGTNNQPQHF. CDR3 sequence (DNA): TGTGCCAGCGGCGGGACAAACAATCAGCCCCAGCATTTT. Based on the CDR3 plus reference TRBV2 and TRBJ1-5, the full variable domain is EPEVTQTPSHQVTQMGQEVILRCVPISNHLYFYWYRQILGQKVEFLVSFYNNEISEKSEIFDDQFSVERPDGSNFTLKIRSTKLEDSAMYFCASGGTNNQPQHFGDGTRLSIL.

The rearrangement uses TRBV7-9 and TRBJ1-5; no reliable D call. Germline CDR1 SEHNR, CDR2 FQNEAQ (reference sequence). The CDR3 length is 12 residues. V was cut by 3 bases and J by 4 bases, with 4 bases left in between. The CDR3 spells CASSFSNQPQHF. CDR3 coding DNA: TGTGCCAGCAGCTTCTCTAATCAGCCCCAGCATTTT.

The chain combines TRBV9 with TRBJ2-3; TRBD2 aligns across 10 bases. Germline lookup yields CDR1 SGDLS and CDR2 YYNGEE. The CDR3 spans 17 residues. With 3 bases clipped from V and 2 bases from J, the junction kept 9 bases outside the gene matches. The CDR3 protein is CASSETPLAGFTDTQYF. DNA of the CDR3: TGTGCCAGCAGCGAGACCCCACTAGCGGGGTTCACAGATACGCAGTATTTT. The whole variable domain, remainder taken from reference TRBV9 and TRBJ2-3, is DSGVTQTPKHLITATGQRVTLRCSPRSGDLSVYWYQQSLDQGLQFLIQYYNGEERAKGNILERFSAQQFPDLHSELNLSSLELGDSALYFCASSETPLAGFTDTQYFGPGTRLTVL.

CDR3 bases: TGTGCCAGCAGTTTACCCAGGGGGCGGCTAGGTTACGAGCAGTACTTC. It encodes CASSLPRGRLGYEQYF. The V gene is TRBV28, the J gene TRBJ2-7; 8 bases are a match to TRBD1. Looked up from germline, CDR1 is MDHEN and CDR2 is SYDVKM. The junction had 10 bases not matched to a gene; V was cut back by 2 bases and J by 4 bases. CDR3 length equals 16 residues.

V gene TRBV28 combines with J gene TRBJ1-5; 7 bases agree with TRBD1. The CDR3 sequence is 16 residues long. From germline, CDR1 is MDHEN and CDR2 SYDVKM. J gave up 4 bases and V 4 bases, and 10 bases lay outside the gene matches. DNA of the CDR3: TGTGCCAGCAGTTCCACACAGGGACAGCCGAATCAGCCCCAGCATTTT. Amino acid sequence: CASSSTQGQPNQPQHF.